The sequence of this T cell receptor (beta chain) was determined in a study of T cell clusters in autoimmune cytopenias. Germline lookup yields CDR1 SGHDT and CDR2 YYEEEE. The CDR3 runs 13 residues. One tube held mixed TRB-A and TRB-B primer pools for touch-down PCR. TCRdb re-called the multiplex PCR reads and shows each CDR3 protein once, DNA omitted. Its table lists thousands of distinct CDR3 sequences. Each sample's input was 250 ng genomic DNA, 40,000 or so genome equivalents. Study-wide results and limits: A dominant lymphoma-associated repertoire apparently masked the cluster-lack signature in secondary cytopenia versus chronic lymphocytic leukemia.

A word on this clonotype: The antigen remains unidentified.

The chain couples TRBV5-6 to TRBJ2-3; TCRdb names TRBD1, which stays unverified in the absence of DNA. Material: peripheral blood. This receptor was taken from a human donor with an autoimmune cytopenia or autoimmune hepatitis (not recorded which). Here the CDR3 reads CASSFRGADTQYF.